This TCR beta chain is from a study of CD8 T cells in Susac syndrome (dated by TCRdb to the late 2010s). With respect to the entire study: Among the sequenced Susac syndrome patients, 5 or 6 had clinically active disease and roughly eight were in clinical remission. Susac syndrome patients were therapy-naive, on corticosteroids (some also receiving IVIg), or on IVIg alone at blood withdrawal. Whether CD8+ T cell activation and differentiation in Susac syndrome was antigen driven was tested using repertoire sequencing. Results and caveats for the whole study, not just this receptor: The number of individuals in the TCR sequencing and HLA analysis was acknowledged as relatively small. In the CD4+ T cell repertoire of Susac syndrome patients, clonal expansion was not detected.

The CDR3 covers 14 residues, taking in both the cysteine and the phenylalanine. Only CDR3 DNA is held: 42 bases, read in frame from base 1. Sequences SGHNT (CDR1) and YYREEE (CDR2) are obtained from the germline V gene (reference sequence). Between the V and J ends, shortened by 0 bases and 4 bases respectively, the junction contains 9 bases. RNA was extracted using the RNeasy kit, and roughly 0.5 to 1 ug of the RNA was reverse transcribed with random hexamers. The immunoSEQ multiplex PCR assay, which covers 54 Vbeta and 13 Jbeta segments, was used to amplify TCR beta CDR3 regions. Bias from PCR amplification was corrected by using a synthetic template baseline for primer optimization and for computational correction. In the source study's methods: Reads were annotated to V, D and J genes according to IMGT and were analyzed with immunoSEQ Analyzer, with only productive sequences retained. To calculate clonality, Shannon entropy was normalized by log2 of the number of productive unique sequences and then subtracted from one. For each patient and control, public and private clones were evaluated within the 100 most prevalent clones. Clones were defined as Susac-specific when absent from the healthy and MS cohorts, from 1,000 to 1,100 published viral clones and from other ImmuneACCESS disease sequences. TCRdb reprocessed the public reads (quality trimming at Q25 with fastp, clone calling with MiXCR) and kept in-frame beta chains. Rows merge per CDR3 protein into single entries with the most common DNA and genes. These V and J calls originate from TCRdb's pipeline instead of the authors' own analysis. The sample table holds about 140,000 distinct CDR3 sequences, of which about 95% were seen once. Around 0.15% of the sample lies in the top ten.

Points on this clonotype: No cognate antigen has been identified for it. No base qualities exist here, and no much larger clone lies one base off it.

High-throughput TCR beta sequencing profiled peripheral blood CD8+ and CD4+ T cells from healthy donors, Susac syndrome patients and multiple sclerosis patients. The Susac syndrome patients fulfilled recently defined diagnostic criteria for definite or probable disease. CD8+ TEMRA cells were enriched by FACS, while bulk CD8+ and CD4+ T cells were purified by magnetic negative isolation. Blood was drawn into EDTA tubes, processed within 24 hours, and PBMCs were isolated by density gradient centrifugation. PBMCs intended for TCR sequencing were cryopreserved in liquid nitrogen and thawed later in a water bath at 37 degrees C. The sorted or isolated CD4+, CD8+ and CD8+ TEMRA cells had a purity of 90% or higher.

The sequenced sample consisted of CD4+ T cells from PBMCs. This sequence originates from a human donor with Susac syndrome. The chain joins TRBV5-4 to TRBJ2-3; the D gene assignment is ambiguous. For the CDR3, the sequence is CASSLGTVADTQYF. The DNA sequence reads TGTGCCAGCAGCTTGGGGACGGTCGCAGATACGCAGTATTTT.